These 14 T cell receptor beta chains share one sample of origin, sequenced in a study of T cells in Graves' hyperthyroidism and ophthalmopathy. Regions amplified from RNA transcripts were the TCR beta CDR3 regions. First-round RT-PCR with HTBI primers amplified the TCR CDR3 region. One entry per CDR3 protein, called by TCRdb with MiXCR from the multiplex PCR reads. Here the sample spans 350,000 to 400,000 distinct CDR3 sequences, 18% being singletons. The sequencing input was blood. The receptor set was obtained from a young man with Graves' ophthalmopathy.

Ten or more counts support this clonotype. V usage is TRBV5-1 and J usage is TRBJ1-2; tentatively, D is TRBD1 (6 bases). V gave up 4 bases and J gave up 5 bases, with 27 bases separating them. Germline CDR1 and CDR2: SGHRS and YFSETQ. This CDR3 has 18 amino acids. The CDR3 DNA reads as TGCGCCAGCAGCGTCGAGGCGGGCAGCCAGGGGTCTAGATATGGCTACACCTTC. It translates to CASSVEAGSQGSRYGYTF.

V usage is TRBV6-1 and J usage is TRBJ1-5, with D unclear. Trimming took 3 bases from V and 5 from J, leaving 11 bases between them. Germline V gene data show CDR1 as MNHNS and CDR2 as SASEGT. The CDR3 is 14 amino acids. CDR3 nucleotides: TGTGCCAGCAGTGACGGAGGGAGGGATCAGCCCCAGCATTTT. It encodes CASSDGGRDQPQHF.

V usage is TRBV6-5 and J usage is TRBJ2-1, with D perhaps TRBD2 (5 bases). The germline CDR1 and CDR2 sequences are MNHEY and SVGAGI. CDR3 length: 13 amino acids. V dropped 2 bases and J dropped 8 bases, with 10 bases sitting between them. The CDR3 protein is CASSYPHSDEQFF. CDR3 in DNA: TGTGCCAGCAGTTACCCACATAGCGATGAGCAGTTCTTC.

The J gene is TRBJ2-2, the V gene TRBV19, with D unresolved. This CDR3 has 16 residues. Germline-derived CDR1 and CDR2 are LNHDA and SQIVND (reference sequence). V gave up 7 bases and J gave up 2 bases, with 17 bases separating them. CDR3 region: CASIASFDINTGELFF. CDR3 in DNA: TGTGCCAGTATTGCGTCCTTTGACATCAACACCGGGGAGCTGTTTTTT.

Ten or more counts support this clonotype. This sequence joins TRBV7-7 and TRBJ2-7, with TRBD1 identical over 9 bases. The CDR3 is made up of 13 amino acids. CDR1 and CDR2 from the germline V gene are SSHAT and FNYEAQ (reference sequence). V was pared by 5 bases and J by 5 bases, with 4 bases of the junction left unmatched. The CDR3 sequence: CASSEQGAHEQYF. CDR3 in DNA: TGTGCCAGCAGCGAACAGGGGGCCCACGAGCAGTACTTC.

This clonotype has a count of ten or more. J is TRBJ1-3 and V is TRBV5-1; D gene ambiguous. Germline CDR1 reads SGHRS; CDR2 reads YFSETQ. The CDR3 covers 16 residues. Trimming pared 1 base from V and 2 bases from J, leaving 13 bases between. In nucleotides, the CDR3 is TGCGCCAGCAGCTTGTCTGTAGCCTTGCCTGGAAACACCATATATTTT. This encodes CASSLSVALPGNTIYF.

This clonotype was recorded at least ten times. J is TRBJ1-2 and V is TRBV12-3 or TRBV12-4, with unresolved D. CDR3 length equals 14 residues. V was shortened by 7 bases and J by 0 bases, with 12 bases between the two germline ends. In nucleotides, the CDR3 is TGTGCCAGCACTCCGACCGGGCCTAACTATGGCTACACCTTC. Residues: CASTPTGPNYGYTF.

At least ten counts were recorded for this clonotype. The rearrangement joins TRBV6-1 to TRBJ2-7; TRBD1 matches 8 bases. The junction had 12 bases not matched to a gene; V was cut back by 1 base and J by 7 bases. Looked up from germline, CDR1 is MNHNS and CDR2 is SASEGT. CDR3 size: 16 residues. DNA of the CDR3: TGTGCCAGCAGTGAAGATAGGACAGGGTGGGCAGAGGAGCAGTACTTC. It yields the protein CASSEDRTGWAEEQYF.

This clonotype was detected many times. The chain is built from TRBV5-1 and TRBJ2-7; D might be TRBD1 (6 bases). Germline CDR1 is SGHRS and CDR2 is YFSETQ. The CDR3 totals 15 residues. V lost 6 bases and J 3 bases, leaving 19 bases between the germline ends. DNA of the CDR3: TGCGCCAGCATGTTTTCACAGGGCACCATCTACGAGCAGTACTTC. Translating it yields CASMFSQGTIYEQYF.

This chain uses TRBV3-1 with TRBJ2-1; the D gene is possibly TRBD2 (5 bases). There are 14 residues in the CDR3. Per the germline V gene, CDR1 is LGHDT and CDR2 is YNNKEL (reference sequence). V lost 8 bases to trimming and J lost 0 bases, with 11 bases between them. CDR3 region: CASGGRSSYNEQFF. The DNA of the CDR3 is TGTGCCAGCGGAGGCCGTAGCTCCTACAATGAGCAGTTCTTC.

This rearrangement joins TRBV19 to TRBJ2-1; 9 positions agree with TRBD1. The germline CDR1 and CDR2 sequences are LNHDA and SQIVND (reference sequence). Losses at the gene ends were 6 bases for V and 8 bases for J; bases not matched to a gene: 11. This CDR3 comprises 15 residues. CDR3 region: CASSHRDRAFDEQFF. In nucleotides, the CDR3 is TGTGCCAGTAGCCACCGGGACAGGGCTTTTGATGAGCAGTTCTTC.

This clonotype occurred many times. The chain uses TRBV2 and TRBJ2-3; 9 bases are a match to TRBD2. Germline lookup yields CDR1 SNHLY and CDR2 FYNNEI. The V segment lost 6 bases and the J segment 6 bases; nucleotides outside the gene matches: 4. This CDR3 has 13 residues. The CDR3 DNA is TGTGCCAGCAGGGGCGGGGGGGGGGATACGCAGTATTTT. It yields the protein CASRGGGGDTQYF.

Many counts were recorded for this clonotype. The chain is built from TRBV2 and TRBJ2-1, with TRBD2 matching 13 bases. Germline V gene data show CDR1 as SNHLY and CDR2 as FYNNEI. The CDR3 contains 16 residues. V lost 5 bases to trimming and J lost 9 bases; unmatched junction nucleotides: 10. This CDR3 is CASSPKTSGGQGEQFF. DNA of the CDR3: TGTGCCAGCAGTCCTAAGACTAGCGGGGGGCAGGGTGAGCAGTTCTTC.

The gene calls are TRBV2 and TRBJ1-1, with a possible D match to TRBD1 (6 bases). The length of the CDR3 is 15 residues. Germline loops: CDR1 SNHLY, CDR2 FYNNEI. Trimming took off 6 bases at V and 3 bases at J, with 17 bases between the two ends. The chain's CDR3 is CASSAHRDTYTEAFF. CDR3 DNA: TGTGCCAGCAGCGCCCACCGGGACACCTACACTGAAGCTTTCTTT.